The 10 T cell receptor beta chains presented below share a single source sample, sequenced in a study of blood T cell repertoires in COVID-19. Using immunoSEQ multiplex PCR, the repertoire was profiled, and TCRdb retains in-frame clones only, with some absent. The data contain over 200,000 clones, about 90% of them singletons. Sequenced material: peripheral blood. The receptors derive from a man younger than 40 with COVID-19, enrolled during active disease.

Only one count was recorded for this clone. The chain uses TRBV5-1 and TRBJ2-7; TRBD1 is a possible D gene (5 bases). The CDR3 is 15 amino acids. The V end was cut by 2 bases, the J end by 6 bases, with 18 bases between. CDR1 is SGHRS and CDR2 is YFSETQ in the germline V gene. DNA for the CDR3: TGCGCCAGCAGCTTTTCTCAGGGTGCGGTTGGCGAGCAGTACTTC. It specifies CASSFSQGAVGEQYF. Combining the CDR3 with reference TRBV5-1 and TRBJ2-7 gives the whole variable domain KAGVTQTPRYLIKTRGQQVTLSCSPISGHRSVSWYQQTPGQGLQFLFEYFSETQRNKGNFPGRFSGRQFSNSRSEMNVSTLELGDSALYLCASSFSQGAVGEQYFGPGTRLTVT.

The chain couples TRBV4-2 to TRBJ1-1; perhaps TRBD1 as D (6 bases). The CDR3 consists of 15 residues. CDR1 and CDR2 from the germline V gene are LGHNA and YNFKEQ. The V gene lost 1 base and the J gene lost 2 bases, with 11 bases spanning the gap. The chain's CDR3 is CASSQGGPRNTEAFF. The DNA of the CDR3 is TGTGCCAGCAGCCAAGGGGGGCCTCGAAACACTGAAGCTTTCTTT.

CDR3 amino acids: CASGLMTGINHYGYTF. In DNA form, the CDR3 reads TGTGCTAGTGGTTTGATGACAGGGATCAACCACTATGGCTACACCTTC. The chain combines TRBV12-5 with TRBJ1-2; 7 positions match TRBD1. J was trimmed by 3 bases and V by 2 bases; bases with no gene match: 9. The CDR3 covers 16 residues. The germline CDR1 and CDR2 sequences are LGHNT and FRNRAP.

The chain has TRBV2 and TRBJ2-7, with TRBD2 identical over 9 bases. With V trimmed by 4 bases and J by 2 bases, 9 bases remained unmatched. The CDR3 contains 16 residues. From germline, CDR1 is SNHLY and CDR2 FYNNEI. The CDR3 loop reads CASSGGRREGTYEQYF. CDR3 DNA: TGTGCCAGCAGTGGGGGGCGGCGGGAGGGTACCTACGAGCAGTACTTC.

The chain joins TRBV5-5 to TRBJ1-6; TRBD1 is a possible D gene (5 bases). The CDR3 totals 16 residues. Trimming removed 1 base from V and 5 bases from J, with 13 bases in between. Germline loops: CDR1 SGHKS, CDR2 YYEKEE (reference sequence). The CDR3 sequence: CASSLQIRQNNSPLHF. The CDR3 nucleotides are TGTGCCAGCAGCTTGCAAATTAGACAGAATAATTCACCCCTCCACTTT. The full variable domain, its missing parts supplied by reference TRBV5-5 and TRBJ1-6, is DAGVTQSPTHLIKTRGQQVTLRCSPISGHKSVSWYQQVLGQGPQFIFQYYEKEERGRGNFPDRFSARQFPNYSSELNVNALLLGDSALYLCASSLQIRQNNSPLHFGNGTRLTVT.

The rearrangement uses TRBV19 and TRBJ1-5, with 7 bases lining up with TRBD1. Germline V gene data show CDR1 as LNHDA and CDR2 as SQIVND (reference sequence). The CDR3 length is 17 residues. Losses at the gene ends were 7 bases for V and 7 bases for J; bases not matched to a gene: 19. CDR3 region: CASTWDSQRPGIQPQHF. The CDR3 DNA sequence: TGTGCCAGTACCTGGGACAGCCAACGGCCCGGCATACAGCCCCAGCATTTT. The whole variable domain, filled in from reference TRBV19 and TRBJ1-5, reads DGGITQSPKYLFRKEGQNVTLSCEQNLNHDAMYWYRQDPGQGLRLIYYSQIVNDFQKGDIAEGYSVSREKKESFPLTVTSAQKNPTAFYLCASTWDSQRPGIQPQHFGDGTRLSIL.

The V and J genes are TRBV13 and TRBJ2-7, with 8 positions matching TRBD1. Germline values: CDR1 PRHDT, CDR2 FYEKMQ (reference sequence). The CDR3 is 14 residues long. Germline trimming cut 4 bases from V and 2 bases from J; bases unmatched to any gene: 4. In DNA form, the CDR3 reads TGTGCCAGCAGCTCCAGGGGGCAGGCCTACGAGCAGTACTTC. Protein: CASSSRGQAYEQYF.

The V call is TRBV4-1, the J call TRBJ2-2; D not certain. Germline lookup yields CDR1 MGHRA and CDR2 YSYEKL. Deletions cut 1 base from V and 2 bases from J, with 8 bases between. The CDR3 is 15 residues long. The CDR3 DNA follows: TGCGCCAGCAGCCAAGGTCTGTTAAACACCGGGGAGCTGTTTTTT. It translates to CASSQGLLNTGELFF.

The genes are TRBV19 and TRBJ1-2; 7 nucleotides line up with TRBD1. Germline V CDR1 and CDR2: LNHDA, SQIVND (reference sequence). V shed 4 bases, J shed 8 bases, and the junction held 19 bases outside the gene matches. There are 17 residues in the CDR3. The CDR3 sequence: CASSTSGGTADHRGYTF. In DNA form, the CDR3 reads TGTGCCAGTAGTACCTCAGGCGGGACAGCCGACCATAGGGGCTACACCTTC.

A single count supports this clone. This chain uses TRBV12-3 or TRBV12-4 with TRBJ1-1, with D unresolved. CDR3 size: 13 residues. V was shortened by 7 bases and J by 3 bases, with 12 bases between the two germline ends. This CDR3 is CASTPFEHTEAFF. Here the CDR3 DNA reads TGTGCCAGCACCCCTTTCGAGCACACTGAAGCTTTCTTT.